The 10 T cell receptor beta chains listed next were all sequenced from one sample in a study of T cell responses to AZD1222 COVID-19 vaccine. Assay used: immunoSEQ multiplex PCR; TCRdb lists only in-frame clones, some missing. The table includes around 120,000 clones, approximately 94% detected once. The source was peripheral blood, collected 28 days after the second AZD1222 dose. These receptors came from an adult who received the AZD1222 COVID-19 vaccine.

This chain connects TRBV4-1 to TRBJ2-1, with D possibly TRBD2 on 5 matching bases. The CDR3 is made up of 14 amino acids. Germline V gene lookup returns CDR1 MGHRA and CDR2 YSYEKL. V dropped 2 bases and J dropped 6 bases, with 11 bases sitting between them. The CDR3 is CASSQTGLLNEQFF. The CDR3 region has the DNA TGCGCCAGCAGCCAAACTGGACTTCTCAATGAGCAGTTCTTC.

This chain uses TRBV18 with TRBJ1-5; TRBD1 matches 7 bases. The trim removed 3 bases at V and 0 bases at J, leaving 8 bases unmatched. CDR3 length: 17 residues. Germline V gene data show CDR1 as KGHSH and CDR2 as LQKENI. Written as DNA, the CDR3 is TGTGCCAGCTCACCGACAGGGAGACAGTATAGCAATCAGCCCCAGCATTTT. Translating it yields CASSPTGRQYSNQPQHF.

This clone was detected only once. The chain is built from TRBV7-6 and TRBJ2-3; D is unclear. Trimming left V 1 base short and J 2 bases short, with 7 bases between. Looked up from germline, CDR1 is SGHVS and CDR2 is FNYEAQ. The CDR3 is 14 amino acids. The DNA of the CDR3 is TGTGCCAGCAGCTTAGGTTACGACACAGATACGCAGTATTTT. The encoded protein is CASSLGYDTDTQYF.

As regards this clone: The germline gene is not matched at one end of the junction; a read error may be the cause. This chain connects TRBV30 to TRBJ1-2; 7 nucleotides agree with TRBD1. Germline-derived CDR1 and CDR2 are GTSNPN and SVGIG (reference sequence). The CDR3 extends over 9 amino acids. The CDR3 sequence is CARLGGTPF. The CDR3 DNA follows: TGTGCCCGATTAGGGGGCACGCCCTTC.

V gene TRBV5-4 combines with J gene TRBJ1-1; D might be TRBD1 (5 bases). Germline CDR1 SGHNT, CDR2 YYREEE (reference sequence). V lost 4 bases to trimming and J lost 1 base, with 11 bases between them. This CDR3 has 14 amino acids. This chain's CDR3 is CASSVGLQNTEAFF. CDR3 nucleotides: TGTGCCAGCAGCGTGGGACTTCAGAACACTGAAGCTTTCTTT. Using reference TRBV5-4 and TRBJ1-1 for the parts outside the CDR3, the full variable domain is ETGVTQSPTHLIKTRGQQVTLRCSSQSGHNTVSWYQQALGQGPQFIFQYYREEENGRGNFPPRFSGLQFPNYSSELNVNALELDDSALYLCASSVGLQNTEAFFGQGTRLTVV.

This chain connects TRBV5-5 to TRBJ1-1; D gene uncertain. Germline assignment: CDR1 SGHKS and CDR2 YYEKEE (reference sequence). Trimming pared 0 bases from V and 10 bases from J, leaving 19 bases between. The CDR3 runs to 15 residues. CDR3 loop: CASSLAYPTAIGAFF. The CDR3 DNA reads TGTGCCAGCAGCTTGGCCTATCCGACCGCGATCGGAGCTTTCTTT.

The V gene is TRBV19, the J gene TRBJ1-4; 7 bases map to TRBD1. The CDR3 length is 12 residues. CDR1 and CDR2 (germline): LNHDA, SQIVND (reference sequence). V shed 10 bases, J shed 5 bases, and the junction held 4 bases outside the gene matches. In DNA, the CDR3 is TGTGCCATCCAGGACAGGAATGAAAAACTGTTTTTT. This codes for CAIQDRNEKLFF.

This chain links TRBV6-1 with TRBJ1-5, with D unresolved. V was pared by 3 bases and J by 5 bases, with 2 bases between. Germline assignment: CDR1 MNHNS and CDR2 SASEGT. This CDR3 contains 11 residues. The CDR3 here is CASSEDQPQHF. CDR3 sequence (DNA): TGTGCCAGCAGTGAGGATCAGCCCCAGCATTTT.

This chain uses TRBV6-2 or TRBV6-3 with TRBJ2-7; the D is unclear. Germline loops: CDR1 MNHEY, CDR2 SVGEGT. V was pared by 2 bases and J by 6 bases, with 11 bases between. The CDR3 sequence is 13 residues long. The CDR3 is CASSYGGMGEQYF. The CDR3 DNA follows: TGTGCCAGCAGTTACGGTGGGATGGGCGAGCAGTACTTC.

The V gene is TRBV4-2, the J gene TRBJ2-1; TRBD2 matches 7 bases. CDR3 length: 16 amino acids. The germline gives CDR1 LGHNA, CDR2 YNFKEQ. Trimming removed 0 bases from V and 4 bases from J; junction bases left unmatched: 6. CDR3 in DNA: TGTGCCAGCAGCCAAGAAAGCCGGCGGGAGTACAATGAGCAGTTCTTC. This encodes CASSQESRREYNEQFF.